This is a list of T cell receptor beta chains from one sample in a study of cytomegalovirus exposure and HLA in healthy donors. Some clones are missing from TCRdb's copy, which holds only in-frame ones; the method was immunoSEQ multiplex PCR. This sample carries some 140,000 clones, around three quarters of them seen once, and the ten largest clones take about 0.97%. Material for sequencing was PBMCs. These receptors were obtained from a man aged 18 to 29 in good health and CMV-seronegative. CDR3s include the opening cysteine and the closing phenylalanine or tryptophan. The D gene is left open where the match is weak. Only some rows state a clone size, as once, few, many or a class for expanded clones.

TRBJ1-2,TRBV9,12,.,.,TGTGCCAGCAGCGTAGGACAAACAGGCTACACCTTC,CASSVGQTGYTF
TRBJ1-1,TRBV2,16,.,.,TGTGCCAGCAGCCCCCCCACAGGGATTGAGATCACTGAAGCTTTCTTT,CASSPPTGIEITEAFF
TRBJ2-7,TRBV6-5,14,.,.,TGTGCCAGTCGCCGGGACGGGAGCTCCTACGAGCAGTACTTC,CASRRDGSSYEQYF
TRBJ2-5,TRBV18,17,.,TRBD1,TGTGCCAGCTCACCGATCCCGGGACAGGGTTCCCAAGAGACCCAGTACTTC,CASSPIPGQGSQETQYF
TRBJ2-6,TRBV12-5,15,.,TRBD2,TGTGCTAGTGGATTGGGGGGGGCTGGGGCCAACGTCCTGACTTTC,CASGLGGAGANVLTF
TRBJ1-5,TRBV7-8,16,.,.,TGTGCCAGCAGCTTAGTCTCCGGGTATAGCAATCAGCCCCAGCATTTT,CASSLVSGYSNQPQHF
TRBJ2-1,TRBV9,12,.,.,TGTGCCAGCAGCGTAGACCAGGGGGAGCAGTTCTTC,CASSVDQGEQFF
TRBJ1-1,TRBV29-1,13,.,.,TGCAGCGTGGACACTACTGAGAACACTGAAGCTTTCTTT,CSVDTTENTEAFF
TRBJ1-1,TRBV27,13,once,TRBD1,TGTGCCAGCAGTCTCTGGACAGGCACTGAAGCTTTCTTT,CASSLWTGTEAFF
TRBJ1-1,TRBV27,15,.,TRBD1,TGTGCCAGCAGTCCCCTCTACAGGGGGCGAACTGAAGCTTTCTTT,CASSPLYRGRTEAFF
TRBJ1-5,TRBV28,13,.,.,TGTGCCAGCAGGGGTTGGGGGGGTCAGCCCCAGCATTTT,CASRGWGGQPQHF
TRBJ1-4,TRBV6-1,14,few,TRBD1,TGTGCCAGCAGGACAGACAGGGGAAATGAAAAACTGTTTTTT,CASRTDRGNEKLFF
TRBJ2-7,TRBV19,13,.,.,TGTGCCAGTAGTCCTTCAGGGTCCTACGAGCAGTACTTC,CASSPSGSYEQYF
TRBJ2-7,TRBV29-1,14,.,TRBD1,TGCAGCGTTAGGTTGGGACAGGGGTTGGCCGAGCAGTACTTC,CSVRLGQGLAEQYF
TRBJ1-5,TRBV18,18,.,.,TGTGCCAGCTCACGGCTGACTAGGGGGGGTTTAGGGGATCAGCCCCAGCATTTT,CASSRLTRGGLGDQPQHF
TRBJ1-2,TRBV2,13,.,TRBD1,TGTGCCAGCAGGGGGGACAGGGGCTATGGCTACACCTTC,CASRGDRGYGYTF
TRBJ1-2,TRBV29-1,13,.,.,TGCAGCGTGCCCCACATGGGGGGGATCGGCTACACCTTC,CSVPHMGGIGYTF
TRBJ2-3,TRBV7-2,15,.,TRBD1,TGTGCCAGCAGCTCGACAGGGGTTTTTACAGATACGCAGTATTTT,CASSSTGVFTDTQYF
TRBJ2-1,TRBV5-1,15,.,TRBD2,TGCGCCAGCAAACAACTAGCGGTCTCCTACAATGAGCAGTTCTTC,CASKQLAVSYNEQFF
TRBJ1-5,TRBV19,17,.,.,TGTGCCAGTAGTATCGGGAGTTGGGGGGGTGGAAATCAGCCCCAGCATTTT,CASSIGSWGGGNQPQHF
TRBJ2-7,TRBV19,15,few,TRBD2,TGTGCCAGTAGTATAGGCCCCGGGGACTACTACGAGCAGTACTTC,CASSIGPGDYYEQYF
TRBJ2-7,TRBV5-6,14,.,TRBD1,TGTGCCAGCAGCGCTCCGGGACAGGGCTACGAGCAGTACTTC,CASSAPGQGYEQYF
TRBJ2-6,TRBV7-9,17,.,.,TGTGCCAGCTGGTCGGGGATTGAGGTATGGACGGCCAACGTCCTGACTTTC,CASWSGIEVWTANVLTF
TRBJ2-2,TRBV9,13,.,.,TGTGCCACCCAGGGGGGAAACACCGGGGAGCTGTTTTTT,CATQGGNTGELFF
TRBJ1-2,TRBV5-1,15,.,TRBD1,TGCGCCAGCAGCTCCGGACAGGTATCAGGCTATGGCTACACCTTC,CASSSGQVSGYGYTF
TRBJ1-6,TRBV19,13,.,.,TGTGCCAGTACGGGGTCCCCTAATTCACCCCTCCACTTT,CASTGSPNSPLHF
TRBJ2-7,TRBV6-5,14,.,.,TGTGCCAGCGCAGGGGCTTTGGGGAACTACGAGCAGTACTTC,CASAGALGNYEQYF
TRBJ1-5,TRBV6-6,14,.,TRBD1,TGTGCCAGCAGTTCCCAGGGGGGCAATCAGCCCCAGCATTTT,CASSSQGGNQPQHF
TRBJ1-5,TRBV10-1,12,.,.,TGCGCCAGCATCAGGTTTGATCAGCCCCAGCATTTT,CASIRFDQPQHF
TRBJ1-1,TRBV6-6,13,.,.,TGTGCCAGCAGTTACTCCCGAGGGGGGGGAGCTTTCTTT,CASSYSRGGGAFF
TRBJ1-3,TRBV6-5,14,.,.,TGTGCCAGCAGCTCTGACAGTTCTGGAAACACCATATATTTT,CASSSDSSGNTIYF
TRBJ1-5,TRBV2,16,.,.,TGTGCCAGCAGTGAGGGAGGCGGCACTTACAATCAGCCCCAGCATTTT,CASSEGGGTYNQPQHF
TRBJ2-1,TRBV7-2,13,.,.,TGTGCCAGCAGCTTAGCATTCTTCCATGAGCAGTTCTTC,CASSLAFFHEQFF
TRBJ2-7,TRBV29-1,16,.,TRBD1,TGCAGCGTTTCAGGATGGGGACAGGGGGCATCCTACGAGCAGTACTTC,CSVSGWGQGASYEQYF
TRBJ2-1,TRBV7-2,15,few,TRBD1,TGTGCCAGCAGCTTAGACAGGGGGCTCTACAATGAGCAGTTCTTC,CASSLDRGLYNEQFF
TRBJ1-2,TRBV2,17,.,.,TGTGCCAGCAGTGAAGCGAACAGGAATTCAGCTAACTATGGCTACACCTTC,CASSEANRNSANYGYTF
TRBJ1-2,TRBV19,16,.,.,TGTGCCAGTAGTGCTCGCACGGAGGAACATATTTATGGCTACACCTTC,CASSARTEEHIYGYTF
TRBJ2-5,TRBV6-5,14,once,.,TGTGCCAGCAGCCTCGGGGGGCGTGAAGAGACCCAGTACTTC,CASSLGGREETQYF
TRBJ2-3,TRBV19,12,.,.,TGTGCCAGTAGTATAGACCGAGGATCGCAGTATTTT,CASSIDRGSQYF
TRBJ2-1,TRBV10-2,17,.,TRBD2,TGCGCCAGCAGGGTGACTAGCGGGGGTTCTTCCTACAATGAGCAGTTCTTC,CASRVTSGGSSYNEQFF
TRBJ1-2,TRBV10-2,12,.,.,TGCGCCAGCAGTGAACAGATGTGGGGCTACACCTTC,CASSEQMWGYTF
TRBJ2-5,TRBV7-8,15,.,.,TGTGCCAGCAGCTTAGCGGCGGGGTATCAAGAGACCCAGTACTTC,CASSLAAGYQETQYF
TRBJ2-3,TRBV6-1,13,.,.,TGTGCCAGCATCCCGGAGGTGGAGGATACGCAGTATTTT,CASIPEVEDTQYF
TRBJ2-6,TRBV4-3,17,.,TRBD1,TGCGCCAGCAGCCCGTTTCACAGGGGGCCTGGGGCCAACGTCCTGACTTTC,CASSPFHRGPGANVLTF
TRBJ1-5,TRBV19,11,.,.,TGTGCCAGTAGTATTACGGGGACCCAGCATTTT,CASSITGTQHF
TRBJ2-5,TRBV19,15,.,.,TGTGCCAGTAGGAACAGGGCCACGGGGATGGAGACCCAGTACTTC,CASRNRATGMETQYF
TRBJ1-1,TRBV6-5,14,.,.,TGTGCCAGCAGACCTAGGACAGCGAACACTGAAGCTTTCTTT,CASRPRTANTEAFF
TRBJ2-7,TRBV27,14,.,.,TGTGCCAGCAGTTTAGGACGGCTAGCCTACGAGCAGTACTTC,CASSLGRLAYEQYF
TRBJ1-5,TRBV6-1,12,few,.,TGTGCCAGCAGTGAAGCGGGGGCAGGCTGGCATTTT,CASSEAGAGWHF